The present T cell receptor (beta chain) was sequenced within a study of cytomegalovirus exposure and HLA in healthy donors. The PCR was carried out with 60 Vbeta primers and 13 Jbeta primers. Measured with immunoSEQ multiplex PCR; TCRdb has only the in-frame clones, and not every one. Seen here are some 160,000 clones, 60% to 85% observed once, and the top ten hold roughly 1.5%. With 9 bases removed from V and 4 bases from J, the gap between germline ends came to 21 bases. The V gene's germline CDR1 is SNHLY and CDR2 FYNNEI. The CDR3 is 15 residues long. This clonotype was sampled from a woman aged 25 to 39 in good health and CMV-seronegative. This chain links TRBV2 with TRBJ1-2; the D gene is possibly TRBD1 (6 bases). Specimen: PBMCs. CDR3 in DNA: TGTGCCAGGACTTTACGGACAGAACATCCCTATGGCTACACCTTC. Protein sequence: CARTLRTEHPYGYTF.